This record covers a single T cell receptor beta chain. The antigen is undetermined. Trimming took off 6 bases at V and 7 bases at J, with 12 bases between the two ends. The CDR3 length is 13 residues. Germline loops: CDR1 KGHDR, CDR2 SFDVKD. This entry comes from a study of Ad26.COV2.S vaccination and SARS-CoV-2 variants. Study overall: Each vaccinee took Ad26.COV2.S intramuscularly, once or twice 56 days apart.

This sample's treatment: over 15 received Ad26.COV2.S at low or high dose, single or two shots; roughly 5 received placebo; per-sample allocation not given. Repertoires come from day 63 after the first vaccine or placebo injection. Points from the study as a whole: Possible underestimation of total T cell responses by the TCR breadth and depth analyses was noted. Vaccine recipients and placebo recipients showed similar non-spike TCR breadth. Substantial breadth was reportedly displayed by spike-specific CD8+ and CD4+ T cell responses after vaccination.

The protocol was immunoSEQ multiplex PCR, while the TCRdb copy is restricted to in-frame clones and leaves out a portion. The sample consists of 350,000 to 400,000 clones, approximately 89% of them appearing once. The sequence came from a person between 18 and 60 years old who received the Ad26.COV2.S COVID-19 vaccine or a placebo. Sample: peripheral blood, taken in a trial of Ad26.COV2.S vaccine versus placebo. The chain joins TRBV24-1 to TRBJ2-1; the D gene is possibly TRBD2 (6 bases). The CDR3 reads CATSRSGRNEQFF. CDR3 bases: TGTGCCACCAGTCGATCAGGGAGGAATGAGCAGTTCTTC.